This T cell receptor (beta chain) came from a study of T cells after yellow fever vaccination. The study's findings and limits: Most clones from primary vaccination resurfaced after the booster (about 95% CD4, around 89% CD8). Peak timing came faster in the weaker secondary response, day 5 versus 15. Abundant clonotypes from the bulk population could have been carried over as contaminants into FACS-sorted repertoires.

It was through 5'RACE template switching that TCR cDNA was made, with a universal primer site and UMIs added. TCRdb re-called the 5' RACE reads with MiXCR, one entry per CDR3 protein. The table has 360,000 or so distinct CDR3 sequences, 9.5% to 13% seen once. The CDR3 runs 13 residues. V was cut by 6 bases and J by 4 bases, with 13 bases left in between. Germline V gene lookup returns CDR1 SNHLY and CDR2 FYNNEI. In the case of this clonotype: Its antigen is not known.

The sequenced sample was PBMCs, obtained on the day of the first yellow fever vaccination. The TCR was taken from a man younger than 30 who received the YFV17D yellow fever vaccine. The chain carries TRBV2 and TRBJ2-7; TRBD1 is a possible D gene (6 bases). CDR3 DNA sequence: TGTGCCAGCAGAACCCCAAGGGGGTACGAGCAGTACGTC. Translating gives CASRTPRGYEQYV.